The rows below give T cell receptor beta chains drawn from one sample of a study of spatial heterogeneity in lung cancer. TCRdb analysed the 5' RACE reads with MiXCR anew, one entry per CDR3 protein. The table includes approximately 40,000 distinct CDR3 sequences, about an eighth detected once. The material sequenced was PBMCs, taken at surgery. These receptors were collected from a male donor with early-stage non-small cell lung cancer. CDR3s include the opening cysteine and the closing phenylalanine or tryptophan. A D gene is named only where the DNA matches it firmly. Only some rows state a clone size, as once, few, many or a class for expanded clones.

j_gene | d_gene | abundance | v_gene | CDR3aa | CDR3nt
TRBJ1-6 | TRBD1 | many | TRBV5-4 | CASSRDRVSNSPLHF | TGTGCCAGCAGTCGTGACAGGGTGTCGAATTCACCCCTCCACTTT
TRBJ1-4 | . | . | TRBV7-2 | CASSLGGGFNEKLFF | TGTGCCAGCAGCTTAGGCGGGGGTTTCAATGAAAAACTGTTTTTT